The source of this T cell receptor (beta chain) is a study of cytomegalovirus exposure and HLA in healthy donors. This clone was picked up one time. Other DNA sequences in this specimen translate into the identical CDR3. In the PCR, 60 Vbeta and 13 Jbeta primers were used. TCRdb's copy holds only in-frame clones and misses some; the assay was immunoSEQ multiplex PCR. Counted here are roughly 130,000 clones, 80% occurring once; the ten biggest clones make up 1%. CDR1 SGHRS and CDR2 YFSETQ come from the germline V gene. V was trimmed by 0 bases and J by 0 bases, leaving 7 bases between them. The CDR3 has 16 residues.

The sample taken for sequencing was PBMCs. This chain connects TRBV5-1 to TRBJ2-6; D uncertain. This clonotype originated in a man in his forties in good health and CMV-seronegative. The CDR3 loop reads CASSLVPSSGANVLTF. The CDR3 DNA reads TGCGCCAGCAGCTTGGTCCCTAGCTCTGGGGCCAACGTCCTGACTTTC.